The 11 T cell receptor beta chains given below trace back to one sample, sequenced in a study of beta chain features in type 1 diabetes. Overall study results and limits: Shortening of TCRB CDR3s, moderate but significant, appeared in all four CD4+ subsets of Type 1 diabetes patients.

The sequenced template was cDNA made from the entire isolated RNA. The assay was immunoSEQ multiplex PCR, and TCRdb's table has in-frame clones only and misses some. The data contain 150,000 to 200,000 clones, about 9% of them singletons. These receptors have no identified antigens. The sequenced sample was central memory CD4+ T cells from blood. These TCRs come from a woman younger than 30 with type 1 diabetes.

This sequence joins TRBV6-6 and TRBJ2-1, with TRBD2 matching over 11 bases. The CDR3 is 15 residues long. Germline lookup yields CDR1 MNHNY and CDR2 SVGAGI (reference sequence). With 2 bases clipped from V and 7 bases from J, the junction kept 4 bases outside the gene matches. CDR3 region: CASSYGSGRDNEQFF. In DNA, the CDR3 is TGTGCCAGCAGTTACGGTAGCGGGAGGGATAATGAGCAGTTCTTC.

The V gene is TRBV9, the J gene TRBJ2-5; D possibly corresponds to TRBD1 (5 bases). Trimming took off 1 base at V and 2 bases at J, with 9 bases between the two ends. Germline V lookup: CDR1 SGDLS, CDR2 YYNGEE. The length of the CDR3 is 14 residues. CDR3 nucleotide sequence: TGTGCCAGCAGCGTAACAGGTTCGCAAGAGACCCAGTACTTC. This translates into CASSVTGSQETQYF.

The gene calls are TRBV7-3 and TRBJ2-5; TRBD2 matches at 11 bases. The V segment lost 4 bases and the J segment 4 bases; nucleotides outside the gene matches: 5. From germline, CDR1 is SGHTA and CDR2 FQGTGA. This CDR3 comprises 15 residues. This CDR3 reads CASSSAGLAGETQYF. CDR3 sequence (DNA): TGTGCCAGCAGCTCAGCAGGACTAGCGGGAGAGACCCAGTACTTC.

The chain is built from TRBV5-6 and TRBJ2-1; D ambiguous. Germline CDR1 and CDR2: SGHDT and YYEEEE. Trimming removed 4 bases at V and 0 bases at J, with 11 bases between. This CDR3 has 15 amino acids. The CDR3 DNA sequence: TGTGCCAGCAGCCGCATTGAGGTCTCCTACAATGAGCAGTTCTTC. As protein: CASSRIEVSYNEQFF.

The chain combines TRBV10-3 with TRBJ1-2, with a possible D match to TRBD1 (6 bases). In germline, CDR1 is ENHRY, CDR2 SYGVKD. The germline V and J ends were trimmed by 6 bases and 9 bases, with 17 bases remaining between them. The CDR3 is 13 residues long. CDR3 nucleotide sequence: TGTGCCATCAGACCCCGGGACACCGGGAGCTACACCTTC. Its translation: CAIRPRDTGSYTF.

This clone was observed a few times. In nucleotides, the CDR3 is TGTGCCAGCTCAGCAGGGGCGGGGAACACTGAAGCTTTCTTT. It specifies CASSAGAGNTEAFF. This sequence joins TRBV18 and TRBJ1-1; D is possibly TRBD1 (6 bases). The germline V gene has CDR1 KGHSH and CDR2 LQKENI. The CDR3 has 14 residues. Trimming left V 5 bases short and J 1 base short, with 11 bases between.

CDR3 nucleotide sequence: TGTGCCAGCAGCCAAGTTTCGAGAATGAACACTGAAGCTTTCTTT. It yields the protein CASSQVSRMNTEAFF. The V call is TRBV14, the J call TRBJ1-1; D is unclear. The CDR3 covers 15 residues. V gave up 1 base and J gave up 0 bases, with 9 bases separating them. Germline V lookup: CDR1 SGHDN, CDR2 FVKESK.

The chain carries TRBV11-2 and TRBJ2-5; 8 bases are a match to TRBD2. The CDR3 runs 14 residues. Germline CDR1 reads SGHAT; CDR2 reads FQNNGV. V lost 0 bases and J lost 7; bases outside the gene matches: 4. CDR3 sequence: CASSLDRRGGTQYF. The CDR3 DNA is TGTGCCAGCAGCTTAGATCGCCGGGGGGGGACCCAGTACTTC.

This clone turned up a few times. The chain joins TRBV18 to TRBJ1-1, with TRBD1 matching 7 bases. V was clipped by 3 bases and J by 4 bases; unmatched bases: 8. This CDR3 region has 15 residues. Germline lookup yields CDR1 KGHSH and CDR2 LQKENI. The CDR3 here is CASSPTGPYITEAFF. Written as DNA, the CDR3 is TGTGCCAGCTCACCGACAGGGCCCTATATCACTGAAGCTTTCTTT.

This clone has more than one count but fewer than ten. This chain links TRBV9 with TRBJ2-7; 10 bases map to TRBD1. This CDR3 region has 14 residues. V trimming: 4 bases; J trimming: 3 bases; junction bases outside the gene matches: 4. Per germline, CDR1 SGDLS and CDR2 YYNGEE. CDR3 nucleotide sequence: TGTGCCAGCAGCTCGGGACAGGGGATCTACGAGCAGTACTTC. Its protein product is CASSSGQGIYEQYF.

This clone was observed a few times. V and J are TRBV5-4 and TRBJ2-1; D may be TRBD1 (5 bases). Trimming removed 4 bases at V and 1 base at J, with 18 bases between. In germline, CDR1 is SGHNT, CDR2 YYREEE (reference sequence). The CDR3 length is 17 residues. CDR3 nucleotide sequence: TGTGCCAGCAGCACCGGATCAGGGCGTTCGTCCTACAATGAGCAGTTCTTC. It specifies CASSTGSGRSSYNEQFF.